This TCR beta chain was documented in a study of T cells expressing NK-cell markers (dated by TCRdb to 2020 to 2022). In terms of the full investigation: In sorted CD3+CD56+NKG2C+, CD3+CD56+NKG2C- and CD3+CD56-NKG2C+ T-cell subsets from several donors, TCR beta-chain repertoires were profiled. Of the eight sequenced donors, seven were found to be HCMV-seropositive and one was found to be HCMV-seronegative. Randomly selected healthy volunteers, three men and five women, were used as the eight sequenced donors. The libraries were sequenced on Illumina HiSeq 2000/2500, MiSeq or NextSeq, producing 2 x 150 bp reads.

Instrument used: Illumina HiSeq 2000. TCR beta cDNA libraries were prepared using 5'RACE template switching, which introduced a universal primer site and unique molecular identifiers. Synthesis of cDNA was primed from the TCR beta constant segment and was followed by two consecutive PCR amplification steps. In the paper's pipeline: MIGEC was used to demultiplex reads and group the reads by UMI, and MiTCR was used to assemble and quantify clonotypes. To exclude erroneous sequences, only TCR cDNA sequences supported by at least two reads were retained. The tcR package was used for downstream repertoire analysis, and clonotypes were matched across fractions by CDR3 nucleotide sequence plus V segment. VDJmatch was used to annotate antigen specificity against VDJdb, with one amino acid substitution allowed in CDR3. TCRdb reprocessed the reads and assigns one entry to each CDR3 protein sequence, leaving out DNA. TCRdb's processing, not the study's, gives the V and J calls here. The sample's own table lists over 150,000 distinct CDR3 sequences. The top ten clones comprise roughly 21% of the sample.

As regards this clonotype: Its antigen is not yet known.

In the germline V gene, CDR1 corresponds to MNHEY and CDR2 to SVGEGT. CDR3 length: 12 amino acids, cysteine to phenylalanine. No DNA is listed. To determine HCMV serostatus, a commercial ELISA kit was used to detect HCMV-specific IgG in serum. Peripheral blood mononuclear cells were isolated from blood by Ficoll density gradient centrifugation. Study-level results and caveats: Whether the expanded NKG2C-expressing T cell clones were specific for HCMV antigens remained unclear. In six donors, the dominant CD3+CD56+NKG2C+ clonotypes were among the top 10 CD8+ clonotypes and accounted for roughly 1.0-8% of CD8+ T cells. Those dominant clonotypes were again the most abundant among CD3+CD56-NKG2C+ cells in a handful of donors, at about 25-60.1%.

The V and J genes are TRBV6-2 or TRBV6-3 and TRBJ1-5; as DNA is missing, the TRBD1 call by TCRdb cannot be tested. Sequencing was performed on blood T cells: a sorted CD56 or NKG2C T cell subset, CD4+ or CD8+ T cells, or bulk PBMC T cells (not recorded which). This TCR came from a man aged 18 to 69 in good health. The CDR3 sequence is CASRALYQPQHF.